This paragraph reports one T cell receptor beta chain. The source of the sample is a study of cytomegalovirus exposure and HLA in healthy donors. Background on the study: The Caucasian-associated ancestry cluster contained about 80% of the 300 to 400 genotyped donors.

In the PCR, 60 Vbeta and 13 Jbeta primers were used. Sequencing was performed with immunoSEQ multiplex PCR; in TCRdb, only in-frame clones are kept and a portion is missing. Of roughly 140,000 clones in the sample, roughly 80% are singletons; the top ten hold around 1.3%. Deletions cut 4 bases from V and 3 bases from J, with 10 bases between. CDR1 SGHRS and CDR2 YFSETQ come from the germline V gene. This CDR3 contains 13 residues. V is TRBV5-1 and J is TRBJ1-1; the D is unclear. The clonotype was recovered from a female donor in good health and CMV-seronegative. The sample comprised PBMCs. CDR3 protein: CASSQLGYTEAFF. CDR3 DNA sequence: TGCGCCAGCAGCCAGCTCGGGTACACTGAAGCTTTCTTT.